One sample yielded the 32 T cell receptor beta chains listed below, sequenced in a study of vaccination and CD4 T cells after COVID-19. Cultured CD4+ T-cell DNA underwent Oncomine TCR Beta short-read sequencing. TCRdb re-derived calls from the PCR reads in MiXCR, one entry per CDR3 protein. The sample has 14,000 to 15,000 distinct CDR3 sequences; roughly 50% are singletons. Noted treatment: roughly 10-day PBMC culture with coronavirus spike peptide pools or control peptides (ViraFEST assay). No antigens are known for them. Sequenced: CD4+ T cells from blood, cultured in vitro. These TCRs come from a human donor who had recovered from COVID-19.

This clonotype occurred a few times. The V call is TRBV20-1, the J call TRBJ2-1, with 9 positions matching TRBD2. The trim removed 3 bases at V and 6 bases at J, leaving 6 bases unmatched. CDR3 length: 14 residues. The germline V gene has CDR1 DFQATT and CDR2 SNEGSKA (reference sequence). The CDR3 loop reads CSARPGLAVNEQFF. In DNA form, the CDR3 reads TGCAGTGCTAGGCCGGGACTAGCTGTCAATGAGCAGTTCTTC.

This clonotype turned up a few times. At one end, the junction sequence differs from germline, possibly due to a read error. This chain joins TRBV5-6 and TRBJ1-1; 7 bases are a match to TRBD1. This CDR3 spans 12 amino acids. Per the germline V gene, CDR1 is SGHDT and CDR2 is YYEEEE. The CDR3 region has the DNA TGTGCCAGCAGCCTTTCCGGGACAGAAGATTTCTTT. Protein: CASSLSGTEDFF.

The rearrangement joins TRBV6-1 to TRBJ2-1, with 15 nucleotides matching TRBD2. V shed 6 bases and J 4 bases; nucleotides not matched to a gene: 13. The CDR3 extends over 19 amino acids. Germline V CDR1 and CDR2: MNHNS, SASEGT. CDR3 in DNA: TGTGCCAGCAGGCAAGCACCGTGGACTAGCGGGGGGGTGTACAATGAGCAGTTCTTC. This codes for CASRQAPWTSGGVYNEQFF.

The CDR3 is CASSLSQRGLRGTGELFF. The CDR3 DNA reads as TGCGCCAGCAGCTTGTCCCAGCGGGGGCTAAGAGGGACCGGGGAGCTGTTTTTT. This chain uses TRBV5-1 with TRBJ2-2; 8 bases align to TRBD2. Germline CDR1 reads SGHRS; CDR2 reads YFSETQ. With 1 base clipped from V and 5 bases from J, the junction kept 13 bases outside the gene matches. CDR3 length: 18 amino acids.

This clonotype was found a few times. The chain couples TRBV20-1 to TRBJ1-2; 9 nucleotides agree with TRBD1. CDR1 DFQATT and CDR2 SNEGSKA come from the germline V gene (reference sequence). The CDR3 is made up of 13 amino acids. V shed 4 bases and J 4 bases; nucleotides not matched to a gene: 4. CDR3 DNA: TGCAGTGCTACTTGGACAGGGGCCTATGGCTACACCTTC. Protein product: CSATWTGAYGYTF.

V is TRBV27 and J is TRBJ1-1; D not resolved. The germline V gene encodes CDR1 MNHEY and CDR2 SMNVEV (reference sequence). V shed 3 bases and J shed 3 bases, with 8 bases lying between them. The CDR3 spans 13 residues. CDR3: CASSLRSDTEAFF. For the CDR3, the DNA is TGTGCCAGCAGTTTGAGGTCAGACACTGAAGCTTTCTTT.

This chain links TRBV5-6 with TRBJ1-2; D gene unclear. From germline, CDR1 is SGHDT and CDR2 YYEEEE. This CDR3 has 14 residues. With 2 bases removed from V and 0 bases from J, the gap between germline ends came to 8 bases. CDR3 in amino acids: CASSLAVTNYGYTF. CDR3 in DNA: TGTGCCAGCAGCTTAGCAGTTACTAACTATGGCTACACCTTC.

This clonotype was seen a handful of times. The chain uses TRBV15 and TRBJ1-1; D unclear. The CDR3 has 16 amino acids. The germline V and J ends were trimmed by 0 bases and 2 bases, with 13 bases remaining between them. In germline, CDR1 is LNHNV, CDR2 YYDKDF (reference sequence). The CDR3 reads CATSRDRGSRNTEAFF. The CDR3 region has the DNA TGTGCCACCAGCAGAGATCGGGGTAGCAGAAACACTGAAGCTTTCTTT.

This chain connects TRBV5-6 to TRBJ2-5; TRBD2 matches 9 bases. Trimming removed 1 base from V and 3 bases from J; junction bases left unmatched: 10. The length of the CDR3 is 17 residues. Germline CDR1 SGHDT, CDR2 YYEEEE. The CDR3 DNA is TGTGCCAGCAGCTTGATGAGCGGCGGGGGGGCGAAAGAGACCCAGTACTTC. This gives the protein CASSLMSGGGAKETQYF.

This clonotype was recorded only once. The chain links TRBV4-3 to TRBJ1-1; the D gene is possibly TRBD1 (6 bases). This CDR3 has 16 amino acids. CDR1 and CDR2 from the germline V gene are LGHNA and YSLEER. V was pared by 0 bases and J by 4 bases, with 15 bases between. CDR3 sequence (DNA): TGCGCCAGCAGCCAAGAGGGGGGCGGGGAGGCCACTGAAGCTTTCTTT. It encodes CASSQEGGGEATEAFF.

The CDR3 loop is CASSIARGDYGYTF. As DNA, the CDR3 is TGTGCCAGTAGTATAGCCCGGGGAGACTATGGCTACACCTTC. The rearrangement links TRBV19 to TRBJ1-2; D unclear. V shed 1 base and J shed 3 bases, with 9 bases lying between them. The CDR3 is 14 residues long. Germline CDR1 reads LNHDA; CDR2 reads SQIVND (reference sequence).

This clonotype was observed a few times. The V call is TRBV20-1, the J call TRBJ1-5, with D possibly matching TRBD1 (5 bases). The CDR3 is 13 residues long. The V end lost 3 bases, the J end lost 1 base, and 7 bases lay between the germline ends. Looked up from germline, CDR1 is DFQATT and CDR2 is SNEGSKA (reference sequence). CDR3 sequence reads: CSARGRSNQPQHF. The CDR3 nucleotides read TGCAGTGCTAGGGGGCGAAGCAATCAGCCCCAGCATTTT.

The chain employs TRBV6-1 and TRBJ2-7; D possibly matches TRBD1 or TRBD2 (7 bases each). Germline V gene data show CDR1 as MNHNS and CDR2 as SASEGT. This CDR3 spans 13 amino acids. Trimming stripped 4 bases from V and 7 bases from J, with 14 bases between. The CDR3: CASSGQGGGEQYF. CDR3 nucleotide sequence: TGTGCCAGCAGTGGACAGGGAGGGGGAGAGCAGTACTTC.

The gene calls are TRBV6-5 and TRBJ2-7; TRBD1 matches 7 bases. In germline, CDR1 is MNHEY, CDR2 SVGAGI. The length of the CDR3 is 15 residues. After removal of 4 bases from V and 2 bases from J, the junction contained 8 bases not matched to a gene. This chain's CDR3 is CASSSRPGQTYEQYF. CDR3 coding DNA: TGTGCCAGCAGTTCCCGGCCGGGACAGACCTACGAGCAGTACTTC.

This clonotype was seen a handful of times. The genes are TRBV6-1 and TRBJ1-2; the D gene is possibly TRBD1 (6 bases). The V and J ends lost 4 bases and 11 bases respectively, with 20 bases between them. The CDR3 totals 14 residues. The germline V gene encodes CDR1 MNHNS and CDR2 SASEGT. The chain's CDR3 is CASSAQGPGIKYTF. The CDR3 nucleotides read TGTGCCAGCAGTGCTCAGGGGCCCGGGATTAAGTACACCTTC.

This clonotype came up a few times. V and J are TRBV5-4 and TRBJ1-6; no reliable D call. V was pared by 0 bases and J by 6 bases, with 7 bases between. The V gene's germline CDR1 is SGHNT and CDR2 YYREEE (reference sequence). The CDR3 contains 14 residues. The CDR3 DNA reads as TGTGCCAGCAGCTTGGAACTGTTTAATTCACCCCTCCACTTT. It specifies CASSLELFNSPLHF.

The sample holds a few counts of this clonotype. The chain employs TRBV7-8 and TRBJ1-5; no definite D call. V was pared by 5 bases and J by 9 bases, with 11 bases between. CDR3 length: 12 amino acids. The germline gives CDR1 SGHVS, CDR2 FQNEAQ. The CDR3 nucleotides read TGTGCCAGCAGCCCCAACGATAGGCCCCAGCATTTT. It is translated as CASSPNDRPQHF.

This chain links TRBV27 with TRBJ2-7; 12 bases are shared with TRBD2. The CDR3 runs to 18 residues. V shed 6 bases, J shed 7 bases, and the junction held 19 bases outside the gene matches. Germline CDR1 reads MNHEY; CDR2 reads SMNVEV (reference sequence). The CDR3 DNA reads TGTGCCAGCAGCTCCTCGCCTGAGCCGGGACTAGCGGGTTATGAGCAGTACTTC. Protein product: CASSSSPEPGLAGYEQYF.

The chain links TRBV19 to TRBJ1-1; TRBD1 matches at 7 bases. The trim removed 4 bases at V and 6 bases at J, leaving 5 bases unmatched. The CDR3 loop spans 13 amino acids. The germline V gene encodes CDR1 LNHDA and CDR2 SQIVND (reference sequence). CDR3 in amino acids: CASSTTTGSEAFF. In nucleotides, the CDR3 is TGTGCCAGTAGTACCACGACAGGGTCTGAAGCTTTCTTT. Based on the CDR3 plus reference TRBV19 and TRBJ1-1, the full variable domain is DGGITQSPKYLFRKEGQNVTLSCEQNLNHDAMYWYRQDPGQGLRLIYYSQIVNDFQKGDIAEGYSVSREKKESFPLTVTSAQKNPTAFYLCASSTTTGSEAFFGQGTRLTVV.

This clonotype was counted a few times. This chain uses TRBV2 with TRBJ2-7; no definite D call. Trimming stripped 1 base from V and 4 bases from J, with 11 bases between. CDR1 and CDR2 (germline): SNHLY, FYNNEI. CDR3 length: 14 residues. The CDR3, as DNA: TGTGCCAGCAGTGAAGACCTGTCTGGGTACGAGCAGTACTTC. Protein product: CASSEDLSGYEQYF.

The rearrangement links TRBV6-5 to TRBJ2-1; D not certain. V lost 2 bases and J lost 5, with 10 bases in between. This CDR3 has 14 amino acids. Looked up from germline, CDR1 is MNHEY and CDR2 is SVGAGI. The CDR3 loop reads CASSYELTDNEQFF. Here the CDR3 DNA reads TGTGCCAGCAGTTACGAGCTGACGGACAATGAGCAGTTCTTC.

This clonotype was counted a few times. This chain uses TRBV30 with TRBJ2-2, with a weak D call TRBD1 (5 bases). CDR3 length equals 13 residues. V was cut by 3 bases and J by 6 bases, with 11 bases left in between. Germline CDR1 is GTSNPN and CDR2 is SVGIG (reference sequence). The CDR3 DNA follows: TGTGCCTGGAGGGAACAGGAATCCGGGGAGCTGTTTTTT. It is translated as CAWREQESGELFF.

The V call is TRBV6-2 or TRBV6-3, the J call TRBJ2-1; the D gene is possibly TRBD2 (5 bases). The CDR3 loop spans 15 amino acids. V was clipped by 2 bases and J by 4 bases, with 12 bases between them. The germline V gene has CDR1 MNHEY and CDR2 SVGEGT. The CDR3 spells CASSYERGPYNEQFF. DNA for the CDR3: TGTGCCAGCAGTTACGAACGGGGTCCTTACAATGAGCAGTTCTTC.

The chain uses TRBV7-2 and TRBJ1-2; D is perhaps TRBD1 (5 bases). V shed 4 bases and J shed 5 bases, with 8 bases lying between them. This CDR3 region has 12 residues. The germline CDR1 and CDR2 sequences are SGHTA and FQGNSA. The chain's CDR3 is CASSSGRYGYTF. The DNA for the CDR3 is TGTGCCAGCAGCTCGGGACGTTATGGCTACACCTTC. Supplemented by reference TRBV7-2 and TRBJ1-2, the full variable domain reads GAGVSQSPSNKVTEKGKDVELRCDPISGHTALYWYRQSLGQGLEFLIYFQGNSAPDKSGLPSDRFSAERTGGSVSTLTIQRTQQEDSAVYLCASSSGRYGYTFGSGTRLTVV.

The rearrangement uses TRBV7-2 and TRBJ2-2; perhaps TRBD2 as D (6 bases). This CDR3 has 15 amino acids. The V gene's germline CDR1 is SGHTA and CDR2 FQGNSA. Trimming removed 1 base at V and 1 base at J, with 7 bases between. The CDR3 spells CASSLGAGNTGELFF. CDR3 nucleotide sequence: TGTGCCAGCAGCTTAGGAGCGGGGAACACCGGGGAGCTGTTTTTT.

This chain uses TRBV14 with TRBJ2-7; either TRBD1 or TRBD2 may supply D (5 bases each). Germline CDR1 reads SGHDN; CDR2 reads FVKESK. The CDR3 totals 13 residues. V was clipped by 6 bases and J by 2 bases, with 11 bases between them. The CDR3 loop reads CASRQRGAYEQYF. The CDR3 DNA sequence: TGTGCCAGCAGACAGAGGGGTGCCTACGAGCAGTACTTC. Using reference TRBV14 and TRBJ2-7 for the parts outside the CDR3, the full variable domain is EAGVTQFPSHSVIEKGQTVTLRCDPISGHDNLYWYRRVMGKEIKFLLHFVKESKQDESGMPNNRFLAERTGGTYSTLKVQPAELEDSGVYFCASRQRGAYEQYFGPGTRLTVT.

The CDR3 DNA reads as TGTGCCAGCAGCTCCCGGACTAGCGGTAACACCGGGGAGCTGTTTTTT. Its translation: CASSSRTSGNTGELFF. V gene TRBV7-2 combines with J gene TRBJ2-2; 10 bases map to TRBD2. Losses at the gene ends were 4 bases for V and 2 bases for J; bases not matched to a gene: 4. Germline lookup yields CDR1 SGHTA and CDR2 FQGNSA. There are 16 residues in the CDR3.

The genes are TRBV7-9 and TRBJ1-1, with unresolved D. This CDR3 spans 11 amino acids. Trimming pared 3 bases from V and 3 bases from J, leaving 2 bases between. Germline CDR1 and CDR2: SEHNR and FQNEAQ (reference sequence). The CDR3 nucleotides are TGTGCCAGCAGCTTTGACACTGAAGCTTTCTTT. This sequence encodes CASSFDTEAFF.

The chain recombines TRBV12-3 or TRBV12-4 with TRBJ2-2; TRBD1 or TRBD2 may be the D gene (5 bases each). The CDR3 is 14 residues long. V shed 2 bases and J shed 6 bases, with 10 bases lying between them. This chain's CDR3 is CASSLRGAPGELFF. The DNA of the CDR3 is TGTGCCAGCAGTTTACGAGGGGCCCCCGGGGAGCTGTTTTTT.

The chain joins TRBV11-2 to TRBJ1-5; no reliable D call. The CDR3 spans 14 residues. Trimming pared 0 bases from V and 7 bases from J, leaving 10 bases between. The germline gives CDR1 SGHAT, CDR2 FQNNGV. CDR3 nucleotides: TGTGCCAGCAGCTTAGACCTGATGGGGCAGCCCCAGCATTTT. This codes for CASSLDLMGQPQHF.

The chain links TRBV20-1 to TRBJ1-1; D call uncertain. V shed 0 bases and J shed 1 base, with 12 bases lying between them. The CDR3 has 15 residues. CDR1 is DFQATT, CDR2 SNEGSKA, per germline (reference sequence). The CDR3 loop reads CSAREGGVGNTEAFF. CDR3 in DNA: TGCAGTGCTAGAGAGGGTGGGGTGGGGAACACTGAAGCTTTCTTT.

The rearrangement links TRBV18 to TRBJ1-1; D is possibly TRBD1 (6 bases). This CDR3 region has 14 residues. Trimming left V 2 bases short and J 1 base short, with 8 bases between. Per the germline V gene, CDR1 is KGHSH and CDR2 is LQKENI. The CDR3 protein is CASSPATGNTEAFF. Written as DNA, the CDR3 is TGTGCCAGCTCACCAGCGACAGGGAACACTGAAGCTTTCTTT.